This TCR beta chain was sequenced during a study of blood T cell repertoires in COVID-19. Sequenced by immunoSEQ multiplex PCR; TCRdb stores in-frame clones only, minus some. The sample shows a few hundred thousand clones, around 84% of them seen only once. V lost 5 bases, J lost 4 bases, and 15 bases lay in between. Germline-derived CDR1 and CDR2 are KGHDR and SFDVKD. The CDR3 totals 15 residues. The clonotype comes from a man aged 30 to 45 with acute COVID-19. Sequences were obtained from PBMCs or T cells enriched from blood (not recorded which). The chain uses TRBV24-1 and TRBJ2-3; TRBD2 is a possible D gene (7 bases). CDR3 sequence reads: CATSGRGGRADTQYF. The CDR3 region has the DNA TGTGCCACCAGTGGGAGGGGGGGCCGCGCAGATACGCAGTATTTT.